Following are 6 T cell receptor beta chains from one sample sequenced in a study of blood T cells in healthy people across ages. It was with a sample-barcoded 5' primer and a J-beta primer mix that a second PCR of about 7 to 12 cycles was run. TCRdb called the 5' RACE reads again in MiXCR, with one record for every CDR3 protein. The repertoire holds some 1.8 million distinct CDR3 sequences, with about 39% as singletons. Sequences were obtained from blood. The receptors stem from a human donor in good health.

The chain is built from TRBV7-2 and TRBJ2-7; D may be TRBD1 (6 bases). V lost 4 bases and J lost 2, with 12 bases in between. The CDR3 covers 14 residues. Germline-derived CDR1 and CDR2 are SGHTA and FQGNSA. The CDR3, as DNA: TGTGCCAGCAGCTCTAGGTCAGGGGCCTACGAGCAGTACTTC. This gives the protein CASSSRSGAYEQYF. Full variable domain (remainder filled in from reference TRBV7-2 and TRBJ2-7): GAGVSQSPSNKVTEKGKDVELRCDPISGHTALYWYRQSLGQGLEFLIYFQGNSAPDKSGLPSDRFSAERTGGSVSTLTIQRTQQEDSAVYLCASSSRSGAYEQYFGPGTRLTVT.

This clonotype was detected only a few times. The J gene is TRBJ2-3, the V gene TRBV10-2; D is unclear. V lost 3 bases and J lost 0, with 10 bases in between. The CDR3 sequence is 15 residues long. Germline CDR1 and CDR2: WSHSY and SAAADI. CDR3 loop: CASSDGGTSTDTQYF. CDR3 sequence (DNA): TGCGCCAGCAGTGATGGCGGCACTAGCACAGATACGCAGTATTTT.

This clonotype has just a few counts. The chain is built from TRBV6-2 or TRBV6-3 and TRBJ2-7, with D hard to call. Germline CDR1 reads MNHEY; CDR2 reads SVGEGT. This CDR3 spans 13 amino acids. Between the trimmed V and J ends, which lost 6 bases and 3 bases, there was a span of 12 bases. CDR3 in DNA: TGTGCCAGCAGAGAAGGCAGTTACTACGAGCAGTACTTC. This codes for CASREGSYYEQYF.

V gene TRBV12-3 or TRBV12-4 combines with J gene TRBJ1-1; D call uncertain. Trimming removed 7 bases from V and 7 bases from J, with 19 bases in between. The CDR3 totals 14 residues. The CDR3 loop reads CASTPGSSLDEAFF. The DNA for the CDR3 is TGTGCCAGCACCCCGGGATCCTCTCTTGATGAAGCTTTCTTT.

The table lists this clonotype with a count of one. This rearrangement joins TRBV28 to TRBJ2-1; D unclear. Trimming cost V 10 bases and J 8 bases, with 9 bases left between them. CDR1 is MDHEN, CDR2 SYDVKM, per germline. This CDR3 spans 10 amino acids. The CDR3 spells CATVYDEQFF. The CDR3, as DNA: TGTGCCACCGTCTATGATGAGCAGTTCTTC.

As concerns this clonotype: The germline gene is not matched at one end of the junction; a read error may be the cause. The CDR3 sequence is CASREGHRANNEQFF. CDR3 nucleotide sequence: TGTGCCAGCAGGGAAGGGCACCGAGCCAACAATGAGCAGTTCTTC. V usage is TRBV6-1 and J usage is TRBJ2-1, with unresolved D. The germline V gene has CDR1 MNHNS and CDR2 SASEGT. The CDR3 loop spans 15 amino acids.